Following are 28 T cell receptor beta chains from one sample sequenced in a study of CD4 T cells in relation to SARS-CoV-2 and coronaviruses. Unexposed donor CD4+ T cells date from about 2011-2018, before the COVID-19 pandemic. After more than eight days of culture, CD4+ T cells were isolated. These TCRs are of unknown antigen specificity. The table came from immunoSEQ multiplex PCR; TCRdb's copy has only in-frame clones and leaves some out. The sample includes around 9,700 clones, 81% of them seen just once. Sequencing used CD4+ T cells from PBMCs, cultured in vitro. These receptors all come from a human donor in good health.

The chain links TRBV9 to TRBJ2-1; possibly TRBD2 for D (6 bases). CDR1 and CDR2 from the germline V gene are SGDLS and YYNGEE. This CDR3 has 16 amino acids. The V end lost 0 bases, the J end lost 9 bases, and 19 bases lay between the germline ends. The CDR3 here is CASSVVGTGNILEQFF. The CDR3 bases are TGTGCCAGCAGCGTAGTAGGGACTGGAAACATTCTTGAGCAGTTCTTC.

This clone was observed once. The rearrangement joins TRBV6-5 to TRBJ2-5; the D is unclear. The CDR3 loop spans 15 amino acids. Germline CDR1 reads MNHEY; CDR2 reads SVGAGI. V was shortened by 4 bases and J by 2 bases, with 14 bases between the two germline ends. In nucleotides, the CDR3 is TGTGCCAGCAGTTTAGTAGCCGGGTGGCAAGAGACCCAGTACTTC. This translates into CASSLVAGWQETQYF.

This clone has just one count. The chain carries TRBV2 and TRBJ2-3; possibly TRBD2 for D (6 bases). The CDR3 has 15 amino acids. CDR1 SNHLY and CDR2 FYNNEI come from the germline V gene. Trimming removed 0 bases from V and 0 bases from J, with 7 bases in between. CDR3 nucleotides: TGTGCCAGCAGTGAAGCGGCGGGGAGCACAGATACGCAGTATTTT. Its protein is CASSEAAGSTDTQYF. Complete variable domain (other parts from reference TRBV2 and TRBJ2-3): EPEVTQTPSHQVTQMGQEVILRCVPISNHLYFYWYRQILGQKVEFLVSFYNNEISEKSEIFDDQFSVERPDGSNFTLKIRSTKLEDSAMYFCASSEAAGSTDTQYFGPGTRLTVL.

The chain couples TRBV29-1 to TRBJ2-7; 10 positions agree with TRBD1. Looked up from germline, CDR1 is SQVTM and CDR2 is ANQGSEA. J gave up 6 bases and V 3 bases, and 5 bases lay outside the gene matches. The CDR3 is 13 residues long. CDR3 sequence: CSVEGTGACEQYF. The CDR3 DNA follows: TGCAGCGTTGAGGGGACAGGGGCCTGCGAGCAGTACTTC.

Remarks on this clone: A read error may account for a junction end that differs from germline. This chain uses TRBV2 with TRBJ1-5; D perhaps matches TRBD1 (6 bases). Germline loops: CDR1 SNHLY, CDR2 FYNNEI. The CDR3 sequence is 14 residues long. Written as DNA, the CDR3 is TGTGCCAGCAGGGAAGGACAGTACAATCAGCCCCAGCATTTT. It yields the protein CASREGQYNQPQHF.

This chain links TRBV4-2 with TRBJ2-4, with 7 positions matching TRBD2. CDR3 length: 12 amino acids. Germline V gene data show CDR1 as LGHNA and CDR2 as YNFKEQ. J was trimmed by 8 bases and V by 6 bases; bases with no gene match: 4. CDR3 sequence reads: CASSGREDIQYF. The CDR3 DNA is TGTGCCAGCAGTGGACGGGAGGACATTCAGTACTTC.

The genes are TRBV12-5 and TRBJ2-3; 8 bases line up with TRBD2. Unmatched junction bases numbered 13, after V lost 0 bases and J lost 2 bases. Germline values: CDR1 LGHNT, CDR2 FRNRAP. The CDR3 runs 19 residues. CDR3 in DNA: TGTGCTAGTGGTTTGGTACGGATTCCGGCGGGAGGACCCACAGATACGCAGTATTTT. Encoded protein: CASGLVRIPAGGPTDTQYF. Full variable domain (remainder filled in from reference TRBV12-5 and TRBJ2-3): DARVTQTPRHKVTEMGQEVTMRCQPILGHNTVFWYRQTMMQGLELLAYFRNRAPLDDSGMPKDRFSAEMPDATLATLKIQPSEPRDSAVYFCASGLVRIPAGGPTDTQYFGPGTRLTVL.

The J gene is TRBJ2-3, the V gene TRBV7-8, with D uncertain. The CDR3 consists of 13 residues. CDR1 and CDR2 from the germline V gene are SGHVS and FQNEAQ. The V end lost 5 bases, the J end lost 0 bases, and 6 bases lay between the germline ends. The CDR3 here is CASSARSTDTQYF. CDR3 bases: TGTGCCAGCAGCGCACGGAGCACAGATACGCAGTATTTT.

In this sample, this clone turned up a few times. The chain couples TRBV7-8 to TRBJ2-7, with D uncertain. The CDR3 spans 12 residues. The germline V gene has CDR1 SGHVS and CDR2 FQNEAQ. The germline V and J ends were trimmed by 1 base and 4 bases, with 5 bases remaining between them. The CDR3 region is CASSLGAYEQYF. DNA for the CDR3: TGTGCCAGCAGCTTAGGGGCTTACGAGCAGTACTTC.

The chain links TRBV5-5 to TRBJ2-7, with 9 bases aligning to TRBD2. The CDR3 length is 14 residues. Germline CDR1 is SGHKS and CDR2 is YYEKEE (reference sequence). V lost 4 bases to trimming and J lost 3 bases; unmatched junction nucleotides: 5. DNA for the CDR3: TGTGCCAGCAGCCTAGCGGGGAGGGGCTACGAGCAGTACTTC. Translation gives CASSLAGRGYEQYF.

V and J are TRBV18 and TRBJ2-1, with D uncertain. The CDR3 has 13 amino acids. Germline CDR1 KGHSH, CDR2 LQKENI. V was cut by 0 bases and J by 7 bases, with 7 bases left in between. CDR3 protein: CASSPPSDNEQFF. CDR3 bases: TGTGCCAGCTCACCACCTTCAGATAATGAGCAGTTCTTC.

This chain links TRBV5-5 with TRBJ1-2; D might be TRBD1 (6 bases). This CDR3 is 15 amino acids long. Trimming took 5 bases from V and 4 from J, leaving 18 bases between them. Germline V gene sequence: CDR1 SGHKS, CDR2 YYEKEE (reference sequence). The CDR3 loop is CASSRRTASFYGYTF. The CDR3 DNA is TGTGCCAGCAGTCGAAGGACAGCGTCTTTCTATGGCTACACCTTC.

The chain carries TRBV10-2 and TRBJ2-1; the match to TRBD1 covers 9 bases. The CDR3 has 14 residues. The trim removed 3 bases at V and 9 bases at J, leaving 6 bases unmatched. Germline V gene lookup returns CDR1 WSHSY and CDR2 SAAADI. The chain's CDR3 is CASSDQADRGEQFF. CDR3 DNA: TGCGCCAGCAGTGACCAGGCGGACAGGGGTGAGCAGTTCTTC.

This chain links TRBV19 with TRBJ1-4; 10 nucleotides match TRBD1. Looked up from germline, CDR1 is LNHDA and CDR2 is SQIVND (reference sequence). J gave up 5 bases and V 3 bases, and 3 bases lay outside the gene matches. The CDR3 runs 15 residues. DNA of the CDR3: TGTGCCAGTAGTATGGACAGGGGGGCGAATGAAAAACTGTTTTTT. It encodes CASSMDRGANEKLFF.

This clone was seen a handful of times. The genes are TRBV2 and TRBJ1-6, with a weak D call TRBD1 (5 bases). This CDR3 has 14 amino acids. Germline lookup yields CDR1 SNHLY and CDR2 FYNNEI. The V end was cut by 3 bases, the J end by 8 bases, with 11 bases between. The CDR3 loop reads CASSEAGYYSPLHF. The CDR3 nucleotides read TGTGCCAGCAGTGAGGCAGGGTATTATTCACCCCTCCACTTT.

The chain recombines TRBV19 with TRBJ1-2, with TRBD1 identical over 9 bases. The CDR3 is 13 residues long. V gave up 5 bases and J gave up 7 bases; unmatched junction bases: 5. CDR1 is LNHDA, CDR2 SQIVND, per germline (reference sequence). The CDR3 DNA reads as TGTGCCAGTAGTCCCACAGGGGGCCGTGGCTACACCTTC. Translating gives CASSPTGGRGYTF.

The chain recombines TRBV25-1 with TRBJ2-2; 11 nucleotides agree with TRBD2. The J segment lost 4 bases and the V segment lost 5 bases, leaving 6 bases of the junction unmatched. The germline gives CDR1 MGHDK, CDR2 SYGVNS. The CDR3 totals 16 residues. The CDR3 sequence: CASSQRGLAVTGELFF. CDR3 bases: TGTGCCAGCAGTCAAAGGGGACTAGCGGTCACCGGGGAGCTGTTTTTT. Full variable domain (rest looked up from reference TRBV25-1 and TRBJ2-2): EADIYQTPRYLVIGTGKKITLECSQTMGHDKMYWYQQDPGMELHLIHYSYGVNSTEKGDLSSESTVSRIRTEHFPLTLESARPSHTSQYLCASSQRGLAVTGELFFGEGSRLTVL.

The chain uses TRBV7-9 and TRBJ1-1; TRBD1 matches 7 bases. Trimming at V came to 7 bases and at J to 6 bases, leaving 5 bases not matched to a gene. Germline-derived CDR1 and CDR2 are SEHNR and FQNEAQ (reference sequence). The CDR3 is 12 amino acids. In DNA, the CDR3 is TGTGCCAGCACTAGGGGGCCGGCTGAAGCTTTCTTT. As protein: CASTRGPAEAFF.

This chain connects TRBV11-3 to TRBJ2-1, with a weak D call TRBD1 (6 bases). V was shortened by 5 bases and J by 3 bases, with 11 bases between the two germline ends. This CDR3 has 14 amino acids. Looked up from germline, CDR1 is SGHNT and CDR2 is YENEEA. The DNA of the CDR3 is TGTGCCAGCAGCCCACAACAGGGCTACAATGAGCAGTTCTTC. This codes for CASSPQQGYNEQFF.

This clone appeared once. The V and J genes are TRBV2 and TRBJ2-7; weak D call: TRBD1 (5 bases). Trimming took off 5 bases at V and 7 bases at J, with 15 bases between the two ends. The CDR3 runs 13 residues. Germline-derived CDR1 and CDR2 are SNHLY and FYNNEI. The CDR3 loop is CASSPQGLGEQYF. CDR3 coding DNA: TGTGCCAGCAGTCCGCAGGGTCTCGGGGAGCAGTACTTC.

This chain connects TRBV21-1 to TRBJ2-5; TRBD1, the table's D call, lacks a check against the DNA. TRBV21-1 is reported as a pseudogene. The CDR3 totals 13 residues. The CDR3 DNA reads TGTGCCAGCAGCAAAGCAGGGGTGGAGACCCAGTACTTC. Protein sequence: CASSKAGVETQYF.

This chain links TRBV11-1 with TRBJ2-1; 11 bases are a match to TRBD2. V lost 4 bases to trimming and J lost 5 bases; unmatched junction nucleotides: 4. The germline gives CDR1 SGHAT, CDR2 FQDESV (reference sequence). The CDR3 is made up of 15 amino acids. The CDR3 region is CASSSSGRPHNEQFF. The CDR3 nucleotides read TGTGCCAGCAGCTCTAGCGGGAGGCCCCACAATGAGCAGTTCTTC. The whole variable domain, filled in from reference TRBV11-1 and TRBJ2-1, reads EAEVAQSPRYKITEKSQAVAFWCDPISGHATLYWYRQILGQGPELLVQFQDESVVDDSQLPKDRFSAERLKGVDSTLKIQPAELGDSAMYLCASSSSGRPHNEQFFGPGTRLTVL.

This clone occurred once. The chain couples TRBV19 to TRBJ1-3; 8 positions agree with TRBD1. Losses at the gene ends were 6 bases for V and 0 bases for J; bases not matched to a gene: 1. The germline V gene encodes CDR1 LNHDA and CDR2 SQIVND (reference sequence). The CDR3 is 14 residues long. The CDR3 DNA follows: TGTGCCAGTAGGACAGGGGTCTCTGGAAACACCATATATTTT. This gives the protein CASRTGVSGNTIYF.

The chain employs TRBV9 and TRBJ2-3; D possibly corresponds to TRBD2 (6 bases). CDR1 is SGDLS, CDR2 YYNGEE, per germline. There are 15 residues in the CDR3. V lost 1 base and J lost 6, with 15 bases in between. CDR3 in amino acids: CASSVLTSGRDTQYF. CDR3 bases: TGTGCCAGCAGCGTACTGACTAGTGGTCGGGATACGCAGTATTTT.

The chain is built from TRBV5-1 and TRBJ2-7, with D tentatively TRBD2 (5 bases). Per germline, CDR1 SGHRS and CDR2 YFSETQ. The CDR3 is made up of 15 amino acids. The ends were cut back, 0 bases at V and 2 bases at J, with 12 bases in the middle. The CDR3 loop is CASSLGGGEPYEQYF. Written as DNA, the CDR3 is TGCGCCAGCAGCTTGGGAGGTGGGGAGCCCTACGAGCAGTACTTC.

Worth noting for this clone: An end of the junction differs from the germline gene, which may be a read error. The V gene is TRBV7-7, the J gene TRBJ2-5; either TRBD1 or TRBD2 may fit D (5 bases each). From germline, CDR1 is SSHAT and CDR2 FNYEAQ (reference sequence). The CDR3 length is 15 residues. CDR3 loop: CASTPLGTPGETQYF. Here the CDR3 DNA reads TGTGCTAGCACCCCCCTCGGGACCCCGGGGGAGACCCAGTACTTC.

The chain recombines TRBV6-2 or TRBV6-3 with TRBJ2-1, with D unclear. CDR1 and CDR2 (germline): MNHEY, SVGEGT. The CDR3 totals 11 residues. V dropped 5 bases and J dropped 5 bases, with 4 bases sitting between them. This chain's CDR3 is CASSQNNEQFF. CDR3 DNA: TGTGCCAGCAGTCAAAACAATGAGCAGTTCTTC.

There are a few counts of this clone. The V call is TRBV2, the J call TRBJ2-7; D unclear. The CDR3 contains 15 residues. Trimming took off 8 bases at V and 0 bases at J, with 17 bases between the two ends. Germline lookup yields CDR1 SNHLY and CDR2 FYNNEI. CDR3 nucleotides: TGTGCCAGCGCTACTTTTCTCCAAAGCTCCTACGAGCAGTACTTC. Its protein product is CASATFLQSSYEQYF.